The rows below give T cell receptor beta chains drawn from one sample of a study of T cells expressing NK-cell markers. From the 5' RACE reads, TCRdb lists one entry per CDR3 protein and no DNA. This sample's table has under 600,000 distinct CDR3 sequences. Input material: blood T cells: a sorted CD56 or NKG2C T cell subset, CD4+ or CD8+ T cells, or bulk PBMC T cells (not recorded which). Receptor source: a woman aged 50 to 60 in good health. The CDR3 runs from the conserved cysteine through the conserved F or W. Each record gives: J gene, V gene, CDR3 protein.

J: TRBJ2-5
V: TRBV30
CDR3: CAWSQGQGNQETQYF

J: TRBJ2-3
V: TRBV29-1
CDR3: CSVAGTLIDTQYF

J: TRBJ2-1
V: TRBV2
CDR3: CASSPFPYYNEQFF

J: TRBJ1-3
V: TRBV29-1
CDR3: CSGVTGSSGNTIYF

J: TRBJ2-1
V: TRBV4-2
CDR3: CASVASGNSYNEQFF

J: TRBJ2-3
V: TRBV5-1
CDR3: CASSLVGLAGGTVSTDTQYF

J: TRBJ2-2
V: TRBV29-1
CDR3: CSVEVMTRNTGELFF

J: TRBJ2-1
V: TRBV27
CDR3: CASSTSGERFF

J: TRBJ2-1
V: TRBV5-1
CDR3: CASSGGNPTYNEQFF

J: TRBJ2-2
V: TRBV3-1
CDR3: CASSQGLGIGGELFF

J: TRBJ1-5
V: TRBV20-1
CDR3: CSARERYRGFLNQPQHF

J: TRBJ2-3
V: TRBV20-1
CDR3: CSARGPGRVTDTQYF

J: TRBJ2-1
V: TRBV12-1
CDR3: CASSSDLSSYNEQFF

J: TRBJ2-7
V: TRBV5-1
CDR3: CASSPAEVRGYEQYF

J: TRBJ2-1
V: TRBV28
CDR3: CASSLSPLRGRGRAYNEQFF

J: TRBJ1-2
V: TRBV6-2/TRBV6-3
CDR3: CASSYDRGYGYTF

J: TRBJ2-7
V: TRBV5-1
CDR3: CASSLAGTGENEQYF

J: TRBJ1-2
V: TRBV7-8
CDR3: CASSSVPPGYTF

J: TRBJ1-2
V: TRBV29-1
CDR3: CSVESPDRAIGYTF

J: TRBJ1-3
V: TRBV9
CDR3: CASSVEVFFWGPNRTTSGNTIYF

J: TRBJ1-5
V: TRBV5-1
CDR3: CASSSLVGMVRQPQHF

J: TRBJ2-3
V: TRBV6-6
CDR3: CASSYPGQGLADTQYF

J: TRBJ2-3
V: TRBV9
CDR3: CASSVVGGRTDTQYF

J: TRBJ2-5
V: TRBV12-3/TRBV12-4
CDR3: CASSLRTSPQETQYF

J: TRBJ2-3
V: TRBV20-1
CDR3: CSANKAGGTGDTQYF

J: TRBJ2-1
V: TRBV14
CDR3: CASRGMGTSDNEQFF

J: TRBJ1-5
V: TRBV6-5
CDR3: CASSYSTAIQPQHF

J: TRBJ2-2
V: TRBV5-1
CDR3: CASGGTSWNTGELFF

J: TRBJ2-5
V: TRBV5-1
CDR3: CASSLAQGVQETQYF

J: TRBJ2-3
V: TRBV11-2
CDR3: CASSSQGNTDTQYF

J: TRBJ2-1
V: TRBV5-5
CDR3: CASSLATGVRSSNEQFF

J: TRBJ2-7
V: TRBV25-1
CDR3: CASSEFHEQYF

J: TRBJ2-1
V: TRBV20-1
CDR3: CSAKLAGGRVEQFF

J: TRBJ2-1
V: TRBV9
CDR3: CASSATVGEQFF

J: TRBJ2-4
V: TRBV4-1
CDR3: CASSPGRSAKNIQYF

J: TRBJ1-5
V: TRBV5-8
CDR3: CASSLEGVRQPQHF

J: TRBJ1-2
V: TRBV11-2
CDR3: CASSWGATGYTF

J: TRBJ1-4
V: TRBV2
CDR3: CARKQGGEKLFF

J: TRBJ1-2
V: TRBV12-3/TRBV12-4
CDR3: CASSRQVPFLGYTF

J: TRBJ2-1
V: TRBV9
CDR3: CASSARSGTGNEQFF

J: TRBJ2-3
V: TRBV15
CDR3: CATREPGGPSTDTQYF

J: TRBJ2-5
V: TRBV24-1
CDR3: CATSDPTGGAETQYF

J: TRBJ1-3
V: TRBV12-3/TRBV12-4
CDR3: CASSPNAPQANTIYF

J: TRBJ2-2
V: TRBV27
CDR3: CASGRSGSGTGELFF

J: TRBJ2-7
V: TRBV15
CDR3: CATSRGLDYEQYF

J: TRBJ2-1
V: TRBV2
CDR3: CARLGLAGGPYNEQFF